Listed below are T cell receptor beta chains from one sample, sequenced in a study of cytomegalovirus exposure and HLA in healthy donors. Sequencing was performed with immunoSEQ multiplex PCR; in TCRdb, only in-frame clones are kept and a portion is missing. The sample lists around 190,000 clones, around 85% occurring once. Sequenced sample: PBMCs. The receptors were gathered from a man aged 18-30 years in good health and CMV-seronegative. Both conserved end residues are part of each CDR3. The order of the fields is J gene, D gene, clone size, V gene, CDR3 DNA, CDR3 protein. A D gene is named only where the DNA matches it firmly. Expanded clones get a size class; other rows say once, few or many, or leave the size out.

TRBJ2-2 | TRBD2 | few | TRBV7-2 | TGTGCCAGCAGCCCATGGACTAGCTGGCCCGGGGAGCTGTTTTTT | CASSPWTSWPGELFF
TRBJ2-1 | TRBD1 | NA | TRBV9 | TGTGCCAGCAGCGCAGGGGGTAAGGATGAGCAGTTCTTC | CASSAGGKDEQFF
TRBJ1-1 | TRBD1 | once | TRBV4-1 | TGCGCCAGCAGCCAATCGGACAGGGGGCAAACTGAAGCTTTCTTT | CASSQSDRGQTEAFF
TRBJ1-5 | TRBD1 | NA | TRBV28 | TGTGCCAGCAGTCCATCGCCTGGGCTAGGGACAGGGGATCAGCCCCAGCATTTT | CASSPSPGLGTGDQPQHF
TRBJ1-5 | NA | NA | TRBV4-3 | TGCGCCAGCAGCCAGAGTTTGGGGCCCGGTCAGCCCCAGCATTTT | CASSQSLGPGQPQHF
TRBJ2-1 | NA | NA | TRBV4-1 | TGCGCCAGCAGCCAAGTAGGGGTTCGTGAGCAGTTCTTC | CASSQVGVREQFF
TRBJ2-1 | NA | NA | TRBV28 | TGTGCCAGCAGTCAGGGCTCCTACAATGAGCAGTTCTTC | CASSQGSYNEQFF
TRBJ1-1 | NA | NA | TRBV6-5 | TGTGCCAGCAGTTACGAGGTCTTGAACACTGAAGCTTTCTTT | CASSYEVLNTEAFF
TRBJ2-3 | TRBD1 | NA | TRBV4-3 | TGCGCCAGCAGCCAAGGACAGGGGGAAACAGATACGCAGTATTTT | CASSQGQGETDTQYF
TRBJ1-3 | NA | once | TRBV27 | TGTGCCAGCAGTTCCGCAGCCCCGGGGGACTCTGGAAACACCATATATTTT | CASSSAAPGDSGNTIYF
TRBJ2-3 | TRBD1 | NA | TRBV28 | TGTGCCAGCAGTTATCGGACAGGGAGCACAGATACGCAGTATTTT | CASSYRTGSTDTQYF
TRBJ2-7 | TRBD2 | few | TRBV2 | TGTGCCAGCGCTAAAGGCGGGAGCGGGTACGAGCAGTACTTC | CASAKGGSGYEQYF
TRBJ1-4 | TRBD1 | NA | TRBV7-8 | TGTGCCAGCGCTCGAAGAGACAGGGGGCGGCTGTTTTTT | CASARRDRGRLFF
TRBJ1-1 | NA | NA | TRBV27 | TGTGCCAGCAGTTTCGGGATGCACACTGAAGCTTTCTTT | CASSFGMHTEAFF
TRBJ2-5 | NA | NA | TRBV7-9 | TGTGCCAGCAGCTTAAAAGGCGGCGGTAAAGAGACCCAGTACTTC | CASSLKGGGKETQYF
TRBJ1-4 | NA | NA | TRBV30 | TGTGCCTGGAGCCCTAGACTTAATGAAAAACTGTTTTTT | CAWSPRLNEKLFF
TRBJ2-3 | NA | NA | TRBV29-1 | TGCAGCGGGAGGCAGGGAGGAAACACAGATACGCAGTATTTT | CSGRQGGNTDTQYF
TRBJ1-2 | NA | NA | TRBV13 | TGTGCCAGCAGCTTGGCGGCAGACTATGGCTACACCTTC | CASSLAADYGYTF
TRBJ2-7 | TRBD2 | NA | TRBV7-2 | TGTGCCAGCAGCTCTGCCACGGGGGGTGGATACGAGCAGTACTTC | CASSSATGGGYEQYF
TRBJ2-5 | NA | NA | TRBV6-5 | TGTGCCAGGGGGGGCCAAGAGACCCAGTACTTC | CARGGQETQYF
TRBJ1-4 | NA | NA | TRBV27 | TGTGCCAGCAGCCCTCGAGCAACTAATGAAAAACTGTTTTTT | CASSPRATNEKLFF
TRBJ1-1 | TRBD1 | NA | TRBV5-6 | TGTGCCAGCAGCTTTTTAGACAGGGGAGTTACTGAAGCTTTCTTT | CASSFLDRGVTEAFF
TRBJ1-1 | TRBD1 | NA | TRBV19 | TGTGCCAGTAGTATAGTTCAGGGGGCGAATACTGAAGCTTTCTTT | CASSIVQGANTEAFF
TRBJ2-2 | NA | NA | TRBV27 | TGTGCCAGCAGACGGCGGACCTCTTCGGGGGGCGCGAACACCGGGGAGCTGTTTTTT | CASRRRTSSGGANTGELFF
TRBJ2-3 | NA | NA | TRBV10-3 | TGTGCCATCAGTGCTGGACTCAGCACAGATACGCAGTATTTT | CAISAGLSTDTQYF
TRBJ1-2 | NA | NA | TRBV7-9 | TGTGCCAGCAGCTTACCACCGGGACACCGTAACTATGGCTACACCTTC | CASSLPPGHRNYGYTF
TRBJ2-5 | NA | NA | TRBV6-5 | TGTGCCGCAAAACGGGACTCCCAGACCCAGTACTTC | CAAKRDSQTQYF
TRBJ1-5 | NA | NA | TRBV2 | TGTGCCAGCAGTGAGTCAGGGCAGCCCCAGCATTTT | CASSESGQPQHF
TRBJ2-3 | NA | NA | TRBV5-4 | TGTGCCAGCAGCTTGGGTAGAGCAGATACGCAGTATTTT | CASSLGRADTQYF
TRBJ2-1 | TRBD1 | NA | TRBV2 | TGTGCCAGCTCCCCAGACAGGGACAGTTTACTCAATGAGCAGTTCTTC | CASSPDRDSLLNEQFF
TRBJ2-1 | TRBD2 | NA | TRBV11-2 | TGTGCCAGCAGCTTACCGGGGGGGCCGGCCTACAATGAGCAGTTCTTC | CASSLPGGPAYNEQFF